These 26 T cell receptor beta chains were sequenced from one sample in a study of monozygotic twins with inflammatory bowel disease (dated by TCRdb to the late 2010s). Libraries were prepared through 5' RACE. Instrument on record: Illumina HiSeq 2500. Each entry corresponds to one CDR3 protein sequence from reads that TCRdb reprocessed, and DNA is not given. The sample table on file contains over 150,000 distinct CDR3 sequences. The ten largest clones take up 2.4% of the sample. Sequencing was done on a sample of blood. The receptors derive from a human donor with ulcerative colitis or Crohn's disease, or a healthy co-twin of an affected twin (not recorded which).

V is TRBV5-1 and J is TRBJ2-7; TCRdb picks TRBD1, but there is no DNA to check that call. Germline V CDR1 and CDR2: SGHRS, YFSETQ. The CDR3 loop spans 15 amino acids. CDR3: CASSLAGTHSYEQYF.

CDR3 amino acids: CASSTESGGQEYF. This chain joins TRBV7-9 and TRBJ2-3; TCRdb lists TRBD1, though no DNA is available to test this call. CDR3 length: 13 residues. Germline V gene data show CDR1 as SEHNR and CDR2 as FQNEAQ (reference sequence).

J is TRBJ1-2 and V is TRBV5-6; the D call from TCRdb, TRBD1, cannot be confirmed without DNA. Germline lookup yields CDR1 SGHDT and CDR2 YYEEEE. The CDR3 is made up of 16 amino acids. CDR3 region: CASSLLETGGNYGYTF.

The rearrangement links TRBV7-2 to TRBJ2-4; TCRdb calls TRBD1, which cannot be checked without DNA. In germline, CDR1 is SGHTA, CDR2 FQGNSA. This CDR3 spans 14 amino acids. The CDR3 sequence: CASGGTGAKNIQYF.

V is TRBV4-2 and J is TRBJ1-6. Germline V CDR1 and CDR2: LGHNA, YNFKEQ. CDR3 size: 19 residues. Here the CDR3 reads CASSQDREVFSSYNSPLHF.

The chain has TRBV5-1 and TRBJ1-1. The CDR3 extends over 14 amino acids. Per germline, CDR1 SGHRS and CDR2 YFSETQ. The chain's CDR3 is CASSLAKGSTEAFF.

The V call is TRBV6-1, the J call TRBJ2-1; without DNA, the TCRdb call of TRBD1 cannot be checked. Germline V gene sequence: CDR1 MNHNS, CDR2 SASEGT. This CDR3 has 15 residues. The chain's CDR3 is CASSRDRGTYNEQFF.

The CDR3 reads CASTQSRLNYGYTF. The rearrangement uses TRBV6-2 or TRBV6-3 and TRBJ1-2. This CDR3 is built from 14 residues. Germline assignment: CDR1 MNHEY and CDR2 SVGEGT.

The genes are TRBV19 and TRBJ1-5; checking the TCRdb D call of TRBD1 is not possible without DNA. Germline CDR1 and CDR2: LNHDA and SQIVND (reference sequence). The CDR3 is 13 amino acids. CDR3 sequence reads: CATSTGAWQPQHF.

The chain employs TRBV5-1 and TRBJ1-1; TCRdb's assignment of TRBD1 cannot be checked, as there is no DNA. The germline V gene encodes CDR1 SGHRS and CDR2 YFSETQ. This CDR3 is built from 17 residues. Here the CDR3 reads CASSLVFRGSGNTEAFF.

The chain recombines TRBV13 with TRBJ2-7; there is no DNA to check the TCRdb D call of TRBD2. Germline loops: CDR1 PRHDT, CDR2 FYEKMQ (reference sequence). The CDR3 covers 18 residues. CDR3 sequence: CASSPDGLAGERTYEQYF.

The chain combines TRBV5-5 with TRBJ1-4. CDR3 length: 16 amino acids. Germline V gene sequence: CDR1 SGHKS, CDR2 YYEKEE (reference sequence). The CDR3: CASSTGLIATNENLFF.

CDR3 loop: CASSPLDGYSYNEQFF. The chain employs TRBV5-1 and TRBJ2-1; TCRdb names TRBD1, which stays unverified in the absence of DNA. This CDR3 region has 16 residues. The germline V gene has CDR1 SGHRS and CDR2 YFSETQ.

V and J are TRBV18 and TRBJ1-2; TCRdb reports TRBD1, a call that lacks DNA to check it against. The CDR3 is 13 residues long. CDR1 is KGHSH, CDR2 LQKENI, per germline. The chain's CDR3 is CASSPAGISGYTF.

CDR3: CASSVGTLPQETQYF. V gene TRBV9 combines with J gene TRBJ2-5; the TCRdb call, TRBD2, lacks DNA for checking. CDR3 size: 15 residues. Germline CDR1 reads SGDLS; CDR2 reads YYNGEE.

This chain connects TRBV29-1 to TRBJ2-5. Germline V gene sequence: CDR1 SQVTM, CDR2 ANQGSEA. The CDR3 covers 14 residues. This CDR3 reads CSVVGTTEGETQYF.

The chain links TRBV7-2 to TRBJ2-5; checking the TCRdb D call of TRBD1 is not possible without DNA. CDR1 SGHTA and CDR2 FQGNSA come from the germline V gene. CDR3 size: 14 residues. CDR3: CASSLLGQGRTQYF.

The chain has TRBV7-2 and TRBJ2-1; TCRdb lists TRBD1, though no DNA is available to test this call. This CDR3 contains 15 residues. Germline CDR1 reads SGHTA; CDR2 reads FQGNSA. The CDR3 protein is CASSPDGTAYNEQFF.

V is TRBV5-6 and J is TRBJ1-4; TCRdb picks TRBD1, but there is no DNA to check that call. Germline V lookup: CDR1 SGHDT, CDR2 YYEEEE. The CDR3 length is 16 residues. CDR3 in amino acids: CASSWRTALGNEKLFF.

CDR3 amino acids: CTSDSRSLGGELFF. The chain couples TRBV6-2 or TRBV6-3 to TRBJ2-2. The length of the CDR3 is 14 residues. Germline assignment: CDR1 MNHEY and CDR2 SVGEGT.

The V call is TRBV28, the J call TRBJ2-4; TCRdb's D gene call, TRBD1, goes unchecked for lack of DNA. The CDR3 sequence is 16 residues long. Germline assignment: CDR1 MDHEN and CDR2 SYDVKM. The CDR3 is CASSPGLARAKNIQYF. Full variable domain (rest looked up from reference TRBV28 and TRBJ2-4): DVKVTQSSRYLVKRTGEKVFLECVQDMDHENMFWYRQDPGLGLRLIYFSYDVKMKEKGDIPEGYSVSREKKERFSLILESASTNQTSMYLCASSPGLARAKNIQYFGAGTRLSVL.

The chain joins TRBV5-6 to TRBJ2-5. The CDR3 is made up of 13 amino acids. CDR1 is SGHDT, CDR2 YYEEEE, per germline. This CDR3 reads CASSLELKETQYF. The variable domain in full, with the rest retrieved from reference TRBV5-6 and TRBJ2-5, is DAGVTQSPTHLIKTRGQQVTLRCSPKSGHDTVSWYQQALGQGPQFIFQYYEEEERQRGNFPDRFSGHQFPNYSSELNVNALLLGDSALYLCASSLELKETQYFGPGTRLLVL.

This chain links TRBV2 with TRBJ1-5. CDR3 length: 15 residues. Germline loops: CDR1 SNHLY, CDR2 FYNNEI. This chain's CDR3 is CASTGESGSNQPQHF.

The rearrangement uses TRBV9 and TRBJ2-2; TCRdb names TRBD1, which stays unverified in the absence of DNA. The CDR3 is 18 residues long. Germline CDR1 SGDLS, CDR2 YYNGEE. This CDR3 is CASSYTYSGAANTGELFF. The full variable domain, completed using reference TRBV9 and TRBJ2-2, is DSGVTQTPKHLITATGQRVTLRCSPRSGDLSVYWYQQSLDQGLQFLIQYYNGEERAKGNILERFSAQQFPDLHSELNLSSLELGDSALYFCASSYTYSGAANTGELFFGEGSRLTVL.

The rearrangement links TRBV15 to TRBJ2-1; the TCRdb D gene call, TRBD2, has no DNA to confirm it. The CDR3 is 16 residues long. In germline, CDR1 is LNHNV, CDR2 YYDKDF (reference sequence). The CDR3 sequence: CATSRDLAGGKDEQFF.

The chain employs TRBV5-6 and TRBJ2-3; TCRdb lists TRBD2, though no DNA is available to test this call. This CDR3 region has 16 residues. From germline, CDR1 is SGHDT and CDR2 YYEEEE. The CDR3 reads CASSPTGTSFTDTQYF.